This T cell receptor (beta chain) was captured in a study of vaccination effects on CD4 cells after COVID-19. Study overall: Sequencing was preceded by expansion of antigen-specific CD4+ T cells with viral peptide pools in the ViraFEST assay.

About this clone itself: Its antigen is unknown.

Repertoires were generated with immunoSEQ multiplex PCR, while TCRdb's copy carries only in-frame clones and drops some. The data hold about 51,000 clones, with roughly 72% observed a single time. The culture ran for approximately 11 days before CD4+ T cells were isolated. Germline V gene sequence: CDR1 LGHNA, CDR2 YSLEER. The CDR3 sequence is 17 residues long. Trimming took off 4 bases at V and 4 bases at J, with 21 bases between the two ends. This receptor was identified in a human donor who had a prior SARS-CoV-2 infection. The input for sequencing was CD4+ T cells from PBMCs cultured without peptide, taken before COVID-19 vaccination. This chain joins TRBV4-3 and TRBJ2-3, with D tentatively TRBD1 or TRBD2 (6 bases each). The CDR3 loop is CASSRAQWGAGADTQYF. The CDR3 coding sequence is TGCGCCAGCAGCCGGGCACAGTGGGGGGCCGGAGCAGATACGCAGTATTTT.